Below are 17 T cell receptor beta chains sequenced from a single sample in a study of T cell repertoires in cytomegalovirus infection. TCRdb re-analysed the reads in MiXCR, keeping a single row per CDR3 protein. The top ten hold approximately 12% of the sample, which has roughly 350,000 distinct CDR3 sequences, about 34% seen once. The antigens for these receptors are not known. Material: cultured PBMCs, obtained from culture after CMV antigen stimulation. The receptors shown here come from a human donor in good health (CMV status not recorded). Some clones in this sample may be carry-over from other donors' samples.

The chain links TRBV12-3 or TRBV12-4 to TRBJ1-2; D not resolved. With 3 bases removed from V and 1 base from J, the gap between germline ends came to 9 bases. The CDR3 runs 14 residues. In DNA form, the CDR3 reads TGTGCCAGCAGTTTTAGTGGGAATAACTATGGCTACACCTTC. It specifies CASSFSGNNYGYTF.

The V and J genes are TRBV11-1 and TRBJ2-5; no firm D call. V was shortened by 6 bases and J by 1 base, with 15 bases between the two germline ends. Germline V gene lookup returns CDR1 SGHAT and CDR2 FQDESV (reference sequence). The CDR3 is 15 amino acids. DNA of the CDR3: TGTGCCAGCAGATTTCCCGAGCAGTCCCAAGAGACCCAGTACTTC. It is translated as CASRFPEQSQETQYF.

V usage is TRBV27 and J usage is TRBJ1-2; D is ambiguous. The CDR3 is made up of 13 amino acids. Germline V lookup: CDR1 MNHEY, CDR2 SMNVEV (reference sequence). V was clipped by 3 bases and J by 7 bases, with 12 bases between them. CDR3 loop: CASSFVWGSGYTF. The CDR3, as DNA: TGTGCCAGCAGTTTTGTCTGGGGAAGTGGCTACACCTTC.

The chain joins TRBV7-2 to TRBJ2-2; no reliable D call. This CDR3 has 16 amino acids. V shed 1 base and J shed 1 base, with 10 bases lying between them. Germline values: CDR1 SGHTA, CDR2 FQGNSA. CDR3 nucleotides: TGTGCCAGCAGCTTAGTTTGGGCCCTGAACACCGGGGAGCTGTTTTTT. This gives the protein CASSLVWALNTGELFF. Based on the CDR3 plus reference TRBV7-2 and TRBJ2-2, the full variable domain is GAGVSQSPSNKVTEKGKDVELRCDPISGHTALYWYRQSLGQGLEFLIYFQGNSAPDKSGLPSDRFSAERTGGSVSTLTIQRTQQEDSAVYLCASSLVWALNTGELFFGEGSRLTVL.

This rearrangement joins TRBV7-8 to TRBJ2-7, with 16 bases lining up with TRBD2. CDR1 and CDR2 (germline): SGHVS, FQNEAQ. This CDR3 has 16 amino acids. The DNA for the CDR3 is TGTGCCAGCAGCGGGGGACTAGCGGGAGGGCCCTACGAACAGTACGTC. It encodes CASSGGLAGGPYEQYV.

The gene calls are TRBV7-8 and TRBJ2-7; D is ambiguous. V shed 0 bases and J shed 3 bases, with 6 bases lying between them. From germline, CDR1 is SGHVS and CDR2 FQNEAQ. The CDR3 length is 13 residues. The CDR3 DNA reads as TGTGCCAGCAGCTTAGCTATCAACTACGAGCAGTACGTC. Protein: CASSLAINYEQYV.

This clonotype was seen once. The gene calls are TRBV27 and TRBJ2-4; TRBD2 matches 8 bases. The CDR3 is made up of 19 amino acids. Per germline, CDR1 MNHEY and CDR2 SMNVEV (reference sequence). Losses at the gene ends were 7 bases for V and 0 bases for J; bases not matched to a gene: 17. The CDR3: CASTYYGSGDHIAKNIQYF. The CDR3 nucleotides read TGTGCCAGCACCTACTACGGTAGCGGGGACCACATAGCCAAAAACATTCAGTACTTC.

The rearrangement uses TRBV7-4 and TRBJ1-1; 12 nucleotides agree with TRBD1. The CDR3 runs to 17 residues. Germline assignment: CDR1 SGHVT and CDR2 SQSDAQ. The V gene end was trimmed by 1 base and the J gene end by 0 bases; junction bases not matched to a gene: 3. The CDR3 bases are TGTGCCAGCAGCTTAGGGGGGGACAGGGGGCTGAACACTGAAGCTTTCTTT. This gives the protein CASSLGGDRGLNTEAFF.

This chain uses TRBV5-6 with TRBJ2-3, with 7 nucleotides matching TRBD2. V lost 3 bases to trimming and J lost 12 bases; unmatched junction nucleotides: 4. CDR1 is SGHDT, CDR2 YYEEEE, per germline. The CDR3 extends over 11 amino acids. The CDR3 sequence is CASSYQREQYF. Here the CDR3 DNA reads TGTGCCAGCAGCTACCAGCGGGAACAGTATTTT.

This chain links TRBV6-2 or TRBV6-3 with TRBJ1-3; D remains unclear. The germline CDR1 and CDR2 sequences are MNHEY and SVGEGT. CDR3 length equals 19 residues. The V end was cut by 2 bases, the J end by 0 bases, with 20 bases between. For the CDR3, the DNA is TGTGCCAGCAGTTACGACGGGTATTCAGGCCCCAGCTCTGGAAACACCATATATTTT. Its protein is CASSYDGYSGPSSGNTIYF.

CDR3 coding DNA: TGCAGCGTTGGCGGGGGCGGCTATGGCTACACCTTC. Its translation is CSVGGGGYGYTF. The V gene is TRBV29-1, the J gene TRBJ1-2, with D possibly being TRBD1 (6 bases). CDR1 is SQVTM and CDR2 is ANQGSEA in the germline V gene. Trimming shortened V by 4 bases and J by 4 bases, and 10 bases separated the two germline ends. The CDR3 covers 12 residues.

On this clonotype itself: At one boundary the junction diverges from the germline segment, which might be a read error. V gene TRBV4-1 combines with J gene TRBJ2-7, with a tentative D call TRBD1 (6 bases). The CDR3 totals 15 residues. Looked up from germline, CDR1 is MGHRA and CDR2 is YSYEKL. The CDR3 is CASSQGQDSSYEQYF. The CDR3 nucleotides read TGTGCCAGCAGCCAAGGCCAGGACAGCTCCTACGAGCAGTACTTC.

V usage is TRBV4-1 and J usage is TRBJ2-1; TRBD2 might be the D (5 bases). Looked up from germline, CDR1 is MGHRA and CDR2 is YSYEKL. CDR3 length equals 16 residues. The V gene lost 0 bases and the J gene lost 0 bases, with 9 bases spanning the gap. The CDR3 DNA sequence: TGCGCCAGCAGCCAAGAAAGGACTGGCTCCTACAATGAGCAGTTCTTC. It translates to CASSQERTGSYNEQFF.

This clonotype was picked up many times. J is TRBJ2-7 and V is TRBV7-2; D uncertain. The ends were cut back, 1 base at V and 4 bases at J, with 14 bases in the middle. The CDR3 extends over 15 amino acids. Germline CDR1 and CDR2: SGHTA and FQGNSA. CDR3: CASSLDSGGPYEQYV. The CDR3 DNA reads as TGTGCCAGCAGCTTAGATAGTGGCGGACCGTACGAGCAGTACGTC.

V is TRBV24-1 and J is TRBJ1-5; the D is unclear. CDR3 length equals 14 residues. In germline, CDR1 is KGHDR, CDR2 SFDVKD. V lost 5 bases and J 2 bases, leaving 9 bases between the germline ends. The CDR3 loop is CATSAAVGNQPQHF. CDR3 sequence (DNA): TGTGCCACCAGTGCGGCAGTAGGCAATCAGCCCCAGCATTTT.

This chain uses TRBV12-3 or TRBV12-4 with TRBJ1-2, with TRBD1 matching over 10 bases. CDR3 length: 14 residues. V gave up 7 bases and J gave up 8 bases; unmatched junction bases: 10. The CDR3 loop is CASTQIGTGEGYTF. In nucleotides, the CDR3 is TGTGCCAGCACCCAGATCGGGACAGGGGAAGGCTACACCTTC.

This clonotype occurred a few times. The gene calls are TRBV6-2 or TRBV6-3 and TRBJ2-5; 9 bases match TRBD1. The CDR3 runs 14 residues. Germline CDR1 is MNHEY and CDR2 is SVGEGT. Germline trimming cut 6 bases from V and 5 bases from J; bases unmatched to any gene: 7. CDR3 DNA: TGTGCCAGCAGACGCACAGGGGGCCGGGAGACCCAGTACTTC. Protein sequence: CASRRTGGRETQYF.